This T cell receptor (beta chain) was identified during a study of blood T cell repertoires in COVID-19. Overall study context: Samples of COVID-19 (acute and convalescent) were obtained from the United States, Italy and Spain.

As originally analysed: From reference gene primer amplification, estimates of nucleated cell counts were derived. TCRdb's copy holds only in-frame clones and misses some; the assay was immunoSEQ multiplex PCR. Clone size and V and J calls were adopted from that table, with D and trimming inferred from the DNA. Here the sample spans fewer than 65,000 clones, roughly 84% being singletons. This clone was counted between two and nine times. Sequencing input: peripheral blood. This sequence originates from a young man with COVID-19, enrolled during active disease.

The CDR3 region has the DNA TGCAGCGTTGACGGGACTTACACTGAAGCTTTCTTT. This codes for CSVDGTYTEAFF. The chain is built from TRBV29-1 and TRBJ1-1; D is possibly TRBD1 (5 bases). Germline loops: CDR1 SQVTM, CDR2 ANQGSEA. The CDR3 runs to 12 residues. V was cut by 3 bases and J by 3 bases, with 8 bases left in between.